Reported below is one T cell receptor (beta chain). Per germline, CDR1 SGHRS and CDR2 YFSETQ. V gave up 2 bases and J gave up 7 bases, with 10 bases separating them. The CDR3 is made up of 13 amino acids. The sample belongs to a study of T cell changes during pregnancy in multiple sclerosis. Generated by immunoSEQ multiplex PCR, the TCRdb table keeps only in-frame clones and is missing some. The profile shows some 80,000 clones, about 91% of them singletons. The material sequenced was peripheral blood, taken before pregnancy. This sequence joins TRBV5-1 and TRBJ1-5; D is unresolved. The sequence came from a female donor with multiple sclerosis, enrolled in a pregnancy study. The CDR3 is CASSFSGRQPQHF. Written as DNA, the CDR3 is TGCGCCAGCAGCTTTAGTGGTCGGCAGCCCCAGCATTTT.